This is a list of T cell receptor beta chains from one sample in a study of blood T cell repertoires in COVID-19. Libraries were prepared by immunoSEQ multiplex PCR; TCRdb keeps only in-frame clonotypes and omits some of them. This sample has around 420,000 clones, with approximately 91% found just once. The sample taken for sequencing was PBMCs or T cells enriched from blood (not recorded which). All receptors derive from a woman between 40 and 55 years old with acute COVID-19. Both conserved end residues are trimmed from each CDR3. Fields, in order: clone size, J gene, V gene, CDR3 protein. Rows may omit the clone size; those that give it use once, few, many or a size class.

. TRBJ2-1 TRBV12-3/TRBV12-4 ASSFYHEQF
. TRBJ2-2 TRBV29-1 SVAGQGLTGELF
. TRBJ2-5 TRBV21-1 ASSRRGVSVLPCRRQGGGTQY
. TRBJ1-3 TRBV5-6 ASSLGSSGNTIY
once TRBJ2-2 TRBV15 AHSGGYTGELF
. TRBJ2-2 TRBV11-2 ASSLDSGLAGYTGELF
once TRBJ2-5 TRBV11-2 ASSSTGGVAETQY
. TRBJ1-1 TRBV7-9 ASSFADRGNTEAF
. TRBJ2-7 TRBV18 ASSPGQTSEQY
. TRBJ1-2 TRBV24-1 ATSGGQVGYT
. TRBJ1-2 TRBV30 AWSQGIRYGYT
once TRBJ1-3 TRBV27 ASSRSSGNTIY
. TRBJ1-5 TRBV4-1 ASSQEYRRTNQPQH
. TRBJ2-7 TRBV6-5 ASRGTGTPYEQY
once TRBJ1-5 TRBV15 ATSSNDRSLNQPQH
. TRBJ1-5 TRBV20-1 SASQFSNQPQH
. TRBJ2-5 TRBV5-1 ASSWWRQLQETQY
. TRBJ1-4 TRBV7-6 ASSLGQGYEKLF
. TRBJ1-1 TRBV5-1 ASSSGEGGTEAF
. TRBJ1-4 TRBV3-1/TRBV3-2 ASSQAAYNEKLF
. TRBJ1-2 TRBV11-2 ASSLSQGNNYGYT
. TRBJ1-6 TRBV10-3 AISADRANNSPLH
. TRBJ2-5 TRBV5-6 ASSLGGLATEETQY
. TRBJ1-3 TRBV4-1 ASSQDQRVTGNTIY
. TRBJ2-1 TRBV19 ASSIGWSSYNEQF
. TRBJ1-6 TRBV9 ASSVGQFSPLH
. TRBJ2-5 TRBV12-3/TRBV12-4 ASSFESQETQY
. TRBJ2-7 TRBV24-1 ATSDSPSRDSYEQY
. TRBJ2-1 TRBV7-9 ASSVQGHYNEQF
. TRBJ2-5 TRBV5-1 ASSPGQGIAETQY
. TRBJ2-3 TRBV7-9 ATELGGTGYTDTQY
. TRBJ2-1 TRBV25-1 ASSEYGGNEQF
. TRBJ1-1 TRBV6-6 ASSYSTRSNTEAF
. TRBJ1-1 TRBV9 ASSAGGQNTEAF
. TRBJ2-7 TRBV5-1 ASSLVAGSYEQY
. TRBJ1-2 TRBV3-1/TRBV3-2 ASSRGGNSYGYT
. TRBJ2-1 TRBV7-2 ASSGRDSYNEQF
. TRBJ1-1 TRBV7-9 ASNMDNLNTEAF
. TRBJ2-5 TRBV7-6 ASSLDRGRQETQY
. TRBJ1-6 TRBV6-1 ASSEVLDSHSPLH
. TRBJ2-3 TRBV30 AWRLPGGLTDTQY
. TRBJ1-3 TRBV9 ASSVRGSGNTIY
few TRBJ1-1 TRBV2 ASSGTEGLRTEAF
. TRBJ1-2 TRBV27 ASSFGGTVGYT
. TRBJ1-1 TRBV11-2 ASSLGVRGTEAF
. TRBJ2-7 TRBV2 ASSPMRVGTYEQY
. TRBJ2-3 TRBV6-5 ASSPGHPSTDTQY
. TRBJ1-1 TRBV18 ASSPGLNTEAF
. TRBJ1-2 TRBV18 ASSPSGGETNYGYT
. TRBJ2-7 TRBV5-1 ASSSATTVPHEQY
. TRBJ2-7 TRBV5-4 ASPLIGTGREQY
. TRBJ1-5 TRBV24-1 AIGGGAEQPQH
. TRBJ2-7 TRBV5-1 ASSLAQTLASEQY
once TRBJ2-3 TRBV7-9 ASSLYLTSGGAADTQY